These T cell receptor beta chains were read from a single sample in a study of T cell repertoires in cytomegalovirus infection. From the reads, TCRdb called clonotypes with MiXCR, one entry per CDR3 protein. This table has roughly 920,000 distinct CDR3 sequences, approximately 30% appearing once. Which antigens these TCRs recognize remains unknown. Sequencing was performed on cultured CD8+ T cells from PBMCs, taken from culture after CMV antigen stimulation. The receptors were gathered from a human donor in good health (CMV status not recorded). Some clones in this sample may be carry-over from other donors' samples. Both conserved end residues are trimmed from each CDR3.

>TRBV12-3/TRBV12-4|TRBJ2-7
ASSFSDRGYEQY
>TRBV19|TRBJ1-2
ASSFNYGYT
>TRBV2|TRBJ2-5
ASSEVRTGYETQY
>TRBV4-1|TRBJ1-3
ASSQEQGGANTIY
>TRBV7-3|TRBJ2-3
ASSEYTSGGADTQY
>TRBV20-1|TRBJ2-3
SARWASGGQGDTQY
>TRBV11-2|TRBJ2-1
ASSLGQGLSYNEQF
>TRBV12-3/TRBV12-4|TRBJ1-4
ASSFGQGVEKLF
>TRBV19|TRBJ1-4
ASTPYRDGPTNEKLF
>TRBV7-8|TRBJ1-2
ASRPDRSYGYT